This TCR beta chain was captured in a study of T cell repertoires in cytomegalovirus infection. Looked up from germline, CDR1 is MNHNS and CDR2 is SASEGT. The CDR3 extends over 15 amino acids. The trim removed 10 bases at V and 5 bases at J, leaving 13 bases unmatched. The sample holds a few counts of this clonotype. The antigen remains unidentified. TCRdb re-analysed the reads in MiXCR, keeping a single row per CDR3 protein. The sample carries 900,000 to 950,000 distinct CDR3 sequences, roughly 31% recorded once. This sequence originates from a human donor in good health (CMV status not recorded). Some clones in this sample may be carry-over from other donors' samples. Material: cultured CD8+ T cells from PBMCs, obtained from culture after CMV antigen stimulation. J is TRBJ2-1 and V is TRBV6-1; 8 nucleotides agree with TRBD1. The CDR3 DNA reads TGTGCCATACACGCCGGGACAGGTCGAAACAATGAGCAGTTCTTC. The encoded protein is CAIHAGTGRNNEQFF.